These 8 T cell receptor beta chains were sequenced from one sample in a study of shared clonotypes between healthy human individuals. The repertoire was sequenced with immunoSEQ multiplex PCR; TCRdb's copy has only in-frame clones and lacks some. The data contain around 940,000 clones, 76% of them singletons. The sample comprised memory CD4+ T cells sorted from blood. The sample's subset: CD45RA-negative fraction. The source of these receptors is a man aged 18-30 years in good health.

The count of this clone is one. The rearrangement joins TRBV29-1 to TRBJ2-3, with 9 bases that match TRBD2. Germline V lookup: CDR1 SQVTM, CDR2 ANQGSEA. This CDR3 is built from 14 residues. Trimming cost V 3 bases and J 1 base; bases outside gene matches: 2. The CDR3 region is CSVEASGGTDTQYF. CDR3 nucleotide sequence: TGCAGCGTTGAGGCTAGCGGGGGCACAGATACGCAGTATTTT.

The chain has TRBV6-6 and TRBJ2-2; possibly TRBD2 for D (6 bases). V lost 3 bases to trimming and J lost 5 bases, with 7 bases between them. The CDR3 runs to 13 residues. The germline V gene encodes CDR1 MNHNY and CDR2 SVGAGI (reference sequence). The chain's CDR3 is CASSYRETGELFF. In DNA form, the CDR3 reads TGTGCCAGCAGTTATCGGGAGACCGGGGAGCTGTTTTTT.

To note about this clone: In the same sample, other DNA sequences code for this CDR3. For the CDR3, the DNA is TGTGCCAGCAGCGGACTAGCGGGGAACAATGAGCAGTTCTTC. Translation gives CASSGLAGNNEQFF. V gene TRBV6-4 combines with J gene TRBJ2-1; TRBD2 matches 12 bases. Germline loops: CDR1 MRHNA, CDR2 SNTAGT. Trimming took 6 bases from V and 5 from J; bases not matched to a gene: 2. This CDR3 has 14 amino acids.

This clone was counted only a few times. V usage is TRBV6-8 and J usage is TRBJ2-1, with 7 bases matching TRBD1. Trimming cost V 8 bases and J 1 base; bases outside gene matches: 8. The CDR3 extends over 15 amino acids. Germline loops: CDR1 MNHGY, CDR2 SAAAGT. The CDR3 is CASLNDRVSYNEQFF. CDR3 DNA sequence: TGTGCCAGCTTAAATGACAGGGTTTCCTACAATGAGCAGTTCTTC.

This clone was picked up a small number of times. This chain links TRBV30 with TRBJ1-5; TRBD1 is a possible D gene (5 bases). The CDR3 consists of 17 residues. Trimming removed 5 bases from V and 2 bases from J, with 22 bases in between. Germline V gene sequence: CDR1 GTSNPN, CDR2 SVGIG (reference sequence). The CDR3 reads CAWGEGSGMWGNQPQHF. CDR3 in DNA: TGTGCCTGGGGCGAGGGATCAGGGATGTGGGGCAATCAGCCCCAGCATTTT. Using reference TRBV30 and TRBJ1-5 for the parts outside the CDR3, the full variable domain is SQTIHQWPATLVQPVGSPLSLECTVEGTSNPNLYWYRQAAGRGLQLLFYSVGIGQISSEVPQNLSASRPQDRQFILSSKKLLLSDSGFYLCAWGEGSGMWGNQPQHFGDGTRLSIL.

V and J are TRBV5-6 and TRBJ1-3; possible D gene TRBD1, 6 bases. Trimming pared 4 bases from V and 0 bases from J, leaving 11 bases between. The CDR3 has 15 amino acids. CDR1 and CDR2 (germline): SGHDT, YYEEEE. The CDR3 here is CASSRGTLSGNTIYF. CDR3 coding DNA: TGTGCCAGCAGCCGCGGGACACTCTCTGGAAACACCATATATTTT. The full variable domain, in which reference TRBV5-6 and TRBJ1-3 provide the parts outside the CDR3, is DAGVTQSPTHLIKTRGQQVTLRCSPKSGHDTVSWYQQALGQGPQFIFQYYEEEERQRGNFPDRFSGHQFPNYSSELNVNALLLGDSALYLCASSRGTLSGNTIYFGEGSWLTVV.

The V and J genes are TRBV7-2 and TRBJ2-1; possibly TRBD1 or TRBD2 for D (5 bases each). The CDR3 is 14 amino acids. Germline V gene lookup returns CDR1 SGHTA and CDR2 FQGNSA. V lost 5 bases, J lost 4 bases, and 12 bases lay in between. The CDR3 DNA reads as TGTGCCAGCAGCCGGGACGGAATTTACAATGAGCAGTTCTTC. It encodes CASSRDGIYNEQFF. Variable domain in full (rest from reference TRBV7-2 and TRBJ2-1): GAGVSQSPSNKVTEKGKDVELRCDPISGHTALYWYRQSLGQGLEFLIYFQGNSAPDKSGLPSDRFSAERTGGSVSTLTIQRTQQEDSAVYLCASSRDGIYNEQFFGPGTRLTVL.

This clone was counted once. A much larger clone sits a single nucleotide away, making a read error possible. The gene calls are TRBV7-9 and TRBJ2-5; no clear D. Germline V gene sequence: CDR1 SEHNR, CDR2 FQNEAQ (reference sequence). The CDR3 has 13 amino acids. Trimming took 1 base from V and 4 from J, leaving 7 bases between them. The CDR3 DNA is TGTGCCAGCAGCTTAGACGAGGTAGAGACCCAGTACTTC. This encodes CASSLDEVETQYF.